The clone carrying this T cell receptor (beta chain) was observed a few times. The antigen remains undetermined. Time point in this sample: cycle 4 day 1 (C4D1), after more than five weeks of nivolumab. Every patient experienced relapse after autologous stem cell transplantation, and brentuximab vedotin exposure varied. Magnetic negative selection was used to purify CD4+ T cells from PBMCs that had been thawed. This entry is derived from a study of PD-1 blockade in classical Hodgkin lymphoma. The protocol was immunoSEQ multiplex PCR, while the TCRdb copy is restricted to in-frame clones and leaves out a portion. The sample consists of about 6,400 clones, around nine tenths of them appearing once. Study-wide findings and caveats: Whereas CD4+ TCR diversity had risen significantly by C4D1, CD8+ TCR diversity had not. What caused the repertoire differences, perhaps disease activity or prior therapy, remains undefined. Some patients started nivolumab under 1 year after ASCT, and they were excluded.

The V and J ends lost 0 bases and 2 bases respectively, with 12 bases between them. The CDR3 runs to 15 residues. Germline V gene lookup returns CDR1 SGHRS and CDR2 YFSETQ. The material sequenced was CD4+ T cells from blood, taken before the fourth cycle of nivolumab. The source is a human donor with classical Hodgkin lymphoma. J is TRBJ2-7 and V is TRBV5-1, with D possibly being TRBD2 (6 bases). The CDR3: CASSLGSSGPYEQYF. The CDR3 coding sequence is TGCGCCAGCAGCTTGGGTAGTAGCGGACCCTACGAGCAGTACTTC.